The 15 T cell receptor beta chains in this list originate from one sample, sequenced in a study of blood T cells in healthy people across ages. The authors ran a second PCR of 7 to 11 cycles using a sample-barcoded 5' primer and a J-beta primer mix. TCRdb reanalysed the 5' RACE reads using MiXCR and keeps one entry per CDR3 protein. The profile covers about 1.4 million distinct CDR3 sequences, with 55% to 75% appearing a single time and 6.7% taken by the ten largest. Sequenced input: blood. The receptors were gathered from a man aged 18 to 30 in good health.

The chain combines TRBV20-1 with TRBJ1-5, with D possibly TRBD1 on 5 matching bases. The CDR3 has 12 amino acids. The V end was cut by 6 bases, the J end by 6 bases, with 12 bases between. Germline-derived CDR1 and CDR2 are DFQATT and SNEGSKA (reference sequence). The CDR3 region is CSAEEGTQPQHF. Written as DNA, the CDR3 is TGCAGTGCCGAGGAGGGGACTCAGCCCCAGCATTTT.

The chain joins TRBV3-1 to TRBJ2-7, with D unclear. V was trimmed by 1 base and J by 3 bases, leaving 7 bases between them. The germline V gene encodes CDR1 LGHDT and CDR2 YNNKEL (reference sequence). The CDR3 runs 13 residues. The DNA of the CDR3 is TGTGCCAGCAGCCAAGGAGAGGTCTACGAGCAGTACTTC. Its protein is CASSQGEVYEQYF.

This rearrangement joins TRBV20-1 to TRBJ2-1; 9 nucleotides line up with TRBD1. The CDR3 loop spans 15 amino acids. CDR1 DFQATT and CDR2 SNEGSKA come from the germline V gene (reference sequence). V was pared by 3 bases and J by 3 bases, with 6 bases of the junction left unmatched. The CDR3 sequence: CSAREGDRVYNEQFF. The CDR3 DNA reads as TGCAGTGCTAGGGAGGGGGACAGGGTCTACAATGAGCAGTTCTTC.

This sequence joins TRBV5-1 and TRBJ2-1, with 10 bases lining up with TRBD2. Losses at the gene ends were 4 bases for V and 6 bases for J; bases not matched to a gene: 13. CDR3 length equals 17 residues. Germline-derived CDR1 and CDR2 are SGHRS and YFSETQ. DNA of the CDR3: TGCGCCAGCAGCCCAGCCCAACTAGCGGGGATACCCAATGAGCAGTTCTTC. Its translation: CASSPAQLAGIPNEQFF.

This clonotype has only a few counts. The chain employs TRBV25-1 and TRBJ1-5, with 9 bases matching TRBD1. With 6 bases clipped from V and 4 bases from J, the junction kept 4 bases outside the gene matches. Germline values: CDR1 MGHDK, CDR2 SYGVNS. This CDR3 region has 14 residues. The CDR3 loop reads CASRETGGNQPQHF. CDR3 coding DNA: TGTGCCAGCAGGGAGACAGGGGGGAATCAGCCCCAGCATTTT.

This chain connects TRBV20-1 to TRBJ2-7; possible D gene TRBD1, 5 bases. The CDR3 spans 16 residues. V was pared by 3 bases and J by 2 bases, with 20 bases between. The germline CDR1 and CDR2 sequences are DFQATT and SNEGSKA (reference sequence). The CDR3 coding sequence is TGCAGTGCTAGCCTTGGGGCCAGGACGAGAGCCTACGAGCAGTACTTC. It translates to CSASLGARTRAYEQYF.

This clonotype was seen a handful of times. The chain recombines TRBV20-1 with TRBJ2-7, with D unclear. V shed 3 bases and J shed 6 bases, with 18 bases lying between them. CDR1 and CDR2 from the germline V gene are DFQATT and SNEGSKA (reference sequence). This CDR3 is built from 14 residues. The DNA for the CDR3 is TGCAGTGCTAGTGGTGCCGGTCAAAGCAGCGAGCAGTACTTC. Translating it yields CSASGAGQSSEQYF.

This sequence joins TRBV29-1 and TRBJ2-7; TRBD2 matches at 7 bases. The CDR3 runs to 11 residues. Germline V gene sequence: CDR1 SQVTM, CDR2 ANQGSEA. Trimming took 5 bases from V and 3 from J; bases not matched to a gene: 1. As DNA, the CDR3 is TGCAGCGTTCGGACTAGCTACGAGCAGTACTTC. It is translated as CSVRTSYEQYF.

J is TRBJ2-3 and V is TRBV20-1; D possibly corresponds to TRBD2 (6 bases). Deletions cut 4 bases from V and 0 bases from J, with 11 bases between. The CDR3 runs 14 residues. Germline V gives CDR1 DFQATT, CDR2 SNEGSKA (reference sequence). The CDR3 DNA sequence: TGCAGTGCTACCATCGGGACTAGCACAGATACGCAGTATTTT. Translated: CSATIGTSTDTQYF.

This clonotype occurred a few times. The gene calls are TRBV6-2 or TRBV6-3 and TRBJ2-5, with D perhaps TRBD2 (5 bases). The CDR3 runs to 13 residues. Germline loops: CDR1 MNHEY, CDR2 SVGEGT. V lost 10 bases to trimming and J lost 5 bases, with 17 bases between them. The CDR3 bases are TGTGCCACCTTCCTCGAGGGCTTGGAGACCCAGTACTTC. This sequence encodes CATFLEGLETQYF.

The table lists this clonotype with a few counts. V and J are TRBV6-2 or TRBV6-3 and TRBJ2-2; D uncertain. Germline V gives CDR1 MNHEY, CDR2 SVGEGT. V lost 2 bases and J lost 7, with 11 bases in between. This CDR3 is built from 14 residues. CDR3 bases: TGTGCCAGCAGTTACAGGCCTTTGGACGGGGAGCTGTTTTTT. This codes for CASSYRPLDGELFF.

The chain couples TRBV5-1 to TRBJ2-3; D is undetermined. This CDR3 region has 15 residues. With 4 bases removed from V and 1 base from J, the gap between germline ends came to 13 bases. Germline CDR1 reads SGHRS; CDR2 reads YFSETQ. CDR3 nucleotide sequence: TGCGCCAGCAGCCTCTACGAGGTTCGCACAGATACGCAGTATTTT. Amino acids: CASSLYEVRTDTQYF.

This clonotype was detected once. The chain has TRBV21-1 and TRBJ2-3. TRBV21-1 is reported as a pseudogene. The length of the CDR3 is 17 residues. The CDR3 nucleotides are TGTGCCACCTACGGCCACAACCGAACTCAGAACACAGATACGCAGTATTTT. This sequence encodes CATYGHNRTQNTDTQYF.

The gene calls are TRBV5-4 and TRBJ2-5; D might be TRBD2 (6 bases). With 2 bases removed from V and 6 bases from J, the gap between germline ends came to 14 bases. The germline V gene encodes CDR1 SGHNT and CDR2 YYREEE (reference sequence). The CDR3 has 14 residues. The CDR3 DNA follows: TGTGCCAGCAGCTTTGTGGGGGGAGCCCAGACCCAGTACTTC. Translation gives CASSFVGGAQTQYF. The full variable domain, in which reference TRBV5-4 and TRBJ2-5 provide the parts outside the CDR3, is ETGVTQSPTHLIKTRGQQVTLRCSSQSGHNTVSWYQQALGQGPQFIFQYYREEENGRGNFPPRFSGLQFPNYSSELNVNALELDDSALYLCASSFVGGAQTQYFGPGTRLLVL.

The rearrangement links TRBV11-1 to TRBJ1-5; 7 nucleotides agree with TRBD1. Looked up from germline, CDR1 is SGHAT and CDR2 is FQDESV (reference sequence). The V and J ends lost 5 bases and 10 bases, in that order; junction bases with no gene match: 5. This CDR3 is 12 amino acids long. In DNA form, the CDR3 reads TGTGCCAGCAGCCACAGGGGTGGCCCCCAGCATTTT. This translates into CASSHRGGPQHF.